The next 5 T cell receptor beta chains were all read from a single sample in a study of CD8 T cells in Susac syndrome. Random hexamers were used to reverse transcribe an amount of about 0.45 to 1 ug RNA. TCRdb reprocessed the immunoSEQ multiplex PCR reads with MiXCR, giving one entry per CDR3 protein. This table holds 200,000 to 250,000 distinct CDR3 sequences, about 96% found once. The sample taken for sequencing was CD4+ T cells from PBMCs. These receptors were obtained from a human donor with multiple sclerosis.

The rearrangement links TRBV4-2 to TRBJ2-3; D gene unclear. The length of the CDR3 is 15 residues. Germline V gives CDR1 LGHNA, CDR2 YNFKEQ. V lost 1 base to trimming and J lost 6 bases, with 14 bases between them. CDR3 in DNA: TGTGCCAGCAGCCAAGCTCTTCCCCTCGCGGATACGCAGTATTTT. Protein: CASSQALPLADTQYF.

This CDR3 is CAWSSGIATAFF. As DNA, the CDR3 is TGTGCCTGGAGTTCCGGGATTGCGACGGCTTTCTTT. V usage is TRBV30 and J usage is TRBJ1-1; no reliable D call. V was pared by 2 bases and J by 11 bases, with 15 bases between. The CDR3 length is 12 residues. From germline, CDR1 is GTSNPN and CDR2 SVGIG (reference sequence).

The rearrangement links TRBV27 to TRBJ1-2, with 9 nucleotides matching TRBD1. Germline CDR1 reads MNHEY; CDR2 reads SMNVEV (reference sequence). Trimming at V came to 3 bases and at J to 5 bases, leaving 13 bases not matched to a gene. The CDR3 covers 17 residues. This CDR3 reads CASSFLRDRDHLYGYTF. Here the CDR3 DNA reads TGTGCCAGCAGTTTCCTCCGGGACAGGGACCACCTGTATGGCTACACCTTC.

The chain links TRBV30 to TRBJ1-5; D is perhaps TRBD1 (6 bases). Germline CDR1 GTSNPN, CDR2 SVGIG (reference sequence). The CDR3 length is 15 residues. Trimming took off 0 bases at V and 3 bases at J, with 12 bases between the two ends. CDR3 sequence: CAWSVGTFINQPQHF. The CDR3 region has the DNA TGTGCCTGGAGTGTCGGGACATTTATCAATCAGCCCCAGCATTTT. Supplemented by reference TRBV30 and TRBJ1-5, the full variable domain reads SQTIHQWPATLVQPVGSPLSLECTVEGTSNPNLYWYRQAAGRGLQLLFYSVGIGQISSEVPQNLSASRPQDRQFILSSKKLLLSDSGFYLCAWSVGTFINQPQHFGDGTRLSIL.

The V and J genes are TRBV5-1 and TRBJ1-2; 11 bases fit TRBD1. Looked up from germline, CDR1 is SGHRS and CDR2 is YFSETQ. Losses at the gene ends were 4 bases for V and 7 bases for J; bases not matched to a gene: 6. The CDR3 spans 14 residues. The CDR3 spells CASSPGQGAGGYTF. The CDR3, as DNA: TGCGCCAGCAGCCCAGGACAGGGGGCTGGTGGCTACACCTTC.